These 17 T cell receptor beta chains originate from one sample sequenced in a study of blood T cell repertoires in COVID-19. Repertoires were generated with immunoSEQ multiplex PCR, while TCRdb's copy carries only in-frame clones and drops some. Of 55,000 to 70,000 clones detected, about 88% appear once; the ten largest clones hold over 9%. Sequences were obtained from PBMCs or T cells enriched from blood (not recorded which). These receptors were collected from a woman between 40 and 50 years old who had recovered from COVID-19.

The V gene is TRBV27, the J gene TRBJ2-7; the D gene is possibly TRBD1 (5 bases). Germline-derived CDR1 and CDR2 are MNHEY and SMNVEV (reference sequence). The CDR3 consists of 16 residues. V gave up 0 bases and J gave up 2 bases, with 14 bases separating them. CDR3 bases: TGTGCCAGCAGTTTATCGATAGGCAGGGCCCCCTACGAGCAGTACTTC. Translation gives CASSLSIGRAPYEQYF.

The rearrangement links TRBV11-2 to TRBJ2-3, with TRBD2 identical over 8 bases. The junction had 2 bases not matched to a gene; V was cut back by 3 bases and J by 6 bases. CDR1 is SGHAT and CDR2 is FQNNGV in the germline V gene. The CDR3 runs 13 residues. The CDR3: CASSFGGGDTQYF. As DNA, the CDR3 is TGTGCCAGCAGCTTTGGCGGGGGGGATACGCAGTATTTT.

CDR3 in amino acids: CSASLSGGYGYTF. CDR3 DNA: TGCAGTGCTAGTCTATCAGGGGGATATGGCTACACCTTC. The genes are TRBV20-1 and TRBJ1-2; TRBD1 aligns across 7 bases. The CDR3 has 13 residues. V shed 3 bases, J shed 5 bases, and the junction held 6 bases outside the gene matches. Per the germline V gene, CDR1 is DFQATT and CDR2 is SNEGSKA (reference sequence).

Here the CDR3 reads CASSFGGRGLQPQHF. DNA of the CDR3: TGTGCCAGCAGCTTCGGGGGCAGGGGGCTTCAGCCCCAGCATTTT. The chain joins TRBV7-2 to TRBJ1-5; the match to TRBD1 covers 8 bases. The CDR3 covers 15 residues. The J segment lost 6 bases and the V segment lost 3 bases, leaving 7 bases of the junction unmatched. The germline CDR1 and CDR2 sequences are SGHTA and FQGNSA.

The chain joins TRBV10-3 to TRBJ2-5; D is unclear. V lost 3 bases to trimming and J lost 0 bases, with 8 bases between them. Germline CDR1 is ENHRY and CDR2 is SYGVKD. This CDR3 comprises 14 residues. CDR3 bases: TGTGCCATCAGTGACAGGTCGTACCAAGAGACCCAGTACTTC. It codes for CAISDRSYQETQYF.

The CDR3 is CANRGGYQETQYF. For the CDR3, the DNA is TGTGCCAACCGGGGGGGGTACCAAGAGACCCAGTACTTC. This chain links TRBV2 with TRBJ2-5, with TRBD2 identical over 8 bases. Germline CDR1 reads SNHLY; CDR2 reads FYNNEI. This CDR3 spans 13 amino acids. After removal of 10 bases from V and 0 bases from J, the junction contained 4 bases not matched to a gene.

The V call is TRBV27, the J call TRBJ1-1; TRBD1 is a possible D gene (5 bases). V lost 7 bases to trimming and J lost 3 bases, with 24 bases between them. The CDR3 sequence is 17 residues long. Germline V CDR1 and CDR2: MNHEY, SMNVEV (reference sequence). The CDR3 DNA reads as TGTGCCAGCATCGGCCGCCTGAAGACAGCAAGCTACACTGAAGCTTTCTTT. Translating it yields CASIGRLKTASYTEAFF.

The gene calls are TRBV5-6 and TRBJ2-2; D might be TRBD1 (6 bases). The CDR3 runs 16 residues. Germline values: CDR1 SGHDT, CDR2 YYEEEE. The ends were cut back, 3 bases at V and 3 bases at J, with 15 bases in the middle. The CDR3 nucleotides read TGTGCCAGCAGCTCGGACAGCGCTGGGTACACCGGGGAGCTGTTTTTT. Translation: CASSSDSAGYTGELFF.

This chain uses TRBV7-6 with TRBJ2-7, with 12 bases that match TRBD1. With V trimmed by 5 bases and J by 5 bases, 7 bases remained unmatched. CDR3 length: 15 residues. CDR1 is SGHVS, CDR2 FNYEAQ, per germline. CDR3: CASSLGTGGRNEQYF. The CDR3 nucleotides read TGTGCCAGCAGCCTAGGGACAGGGGGCCGCAACGAGCAGTACTTC.

V gene TRBV15 combines with J gene TRBJ1-6; D call uncertain. The CDR3 loop spans 14 amino acids. V lost 1 base and J 8 bases, leaving 9 bases between the germline ends. Germline lookup yields CDR1 LNHNV and CDR2 YYDKDF (reference sequence). CDR3 in DNA: TGTGCCACCAGCAGAGCTCACCAGGATTCACCCCTCCACTTT. Amino acids: CATSRAHQDSPLHF.

The rearrangement uses TRBV18 and TRBJ1-2; TRBD1 might be the D (5 bases). The V end lost 4 bases, the J end lost 7 bases, and 16 bases lay between the germline ends. The CDR3 extends over 14 amino acids. Germline CDR1 and CDR2: KGHSH and LQKENI. CDR3 DNA sequence: TGTGCCAGCTCACTCCCTGCAGGGCGTTCTGGCTACACCTTC. Its translation: CASSLPAGRSGYTF.

This chain connects TRBV5-1 to TRBJ2-7, with 8 bases that match TRBD1. The CDR3 covers 13 residues. CDR1 and CDR2 from the germline V gene are SGHRS and YFSETQ. After removal of 9 bases from V and 5 bases from J, the junction contained 10 bases not matched to a gene. The CDR3 spells CAIPGQDPHEQYF. The CDR3 DNA follows: TGCGCCATCCCGGGACAGGATCCCCACGAGCAGTACTTC.

The chain has TRBV19 and TRBJ1-4, with TRBD1 matching over 7 bases. V gave up 5 bases and J gave up 0 bases; unmatched junction bases: 3. Germline V gene lookup returns CDR1 LNHDA and CDR2 SQIVND (reference sequence). The CDR3 has 15 amino acids. CDR3 loop: CASSETGATNEKLFF. The CDR3 region has the DNA TGTGCCAGTAGTGAAACAGGGGCAACTAATGAAAAACTGTTTTTT.

This clone appeared once. This chain connects TRBV10-3 to TRBJ2-7; possible D gene TRBD2, 5 bases. Trimming removed 2 bases from V and 2 bases from J, with 16 bases in between. CDR3 length: 16 residues. The germline V gene has CDR1 ENHRY and CDR2 SYGVKD. DNA for the CDR3: TGTGCCATCAGTGAGGAGGGCCTAACCCCCGCCTACGAGCAGTACTTC. Its protein product is CAISEEGLTPAYEQYF.

V and J are TRBV19 and TRBJ1-1; D gene unclear. V lost 3 bases to trimming and J lost 0 bases, with 11 bases between them. CDR3 size: 15 residues. CDR1 and CDR2 from the germline V gene are LNHDA and SQIVND (reference sequence). The CDR3 protein is CASSIPGSLNTEAFF. As DNA, the CDR3 is TGTGCCAGTAGTATCCCCGGGAGCCTGAACACTGAAGCTTTCTTT. Based on the CDR3 plus reference TRBV19 and TRBJ1-1, the full variable domain is DGGITQSPKYLFRKEGQNVTLSCEQNLNHDAMYWYRQDPGQGLRLIYYSQIVNDFQKGDIAEGYSVSREKKESFPLTVTSAQKNPTAFYLCASSIPGSLNTEAFFGQGTRLTVV.

The V call is TRBV19, the J call TRBJ1-2; 9 bases line up with TRBD1. The CDR3 is 18 amino acids. V trimming: 3 bases; J trimming: 6 bases; junction bases outside the gene matches: 17. CDR1 and CDR2 (germline): LNHDA, SQIVND (reference sequence). In nucleotides, the CDR3 is TGTGCCAGTAGTATGGACCGAGGGACAGGGCAGACAGTGGATGGCTACACCTTC. Residues: CASSMDRGTGQTVDGYTF.

The chain combines TRBV2 with TRBJ2-1; 7 nucleotides match TRBD1. The CDR3 totals 15 residues. V lost 2 bases to trimming and J lost 9 bases; unmatched junction nucleotides: 10. Germline lookup yields CDR1 SNHLY and CDR2 FYNNEI. The CDR3 DNA follows: TGTGCCAGCAGTGAATCCCCAGGGTGGGACAGTGAGCAGTTCTTC. Its protein is CASSESPGWDSEQFF.